These T cell receptor beta chains were read from a single sample in a study of STAT5B mutations in CD4+ large granular lymphocyte leukemia. TCRdb's copy holds only in-frame clones and misses some; the assay was immunoSEQ multiplex PCR. In the table there are fewer than 30,000 clones, roughly three quarters of which are singletons. Sequencing was done on a sample of CD4+ T cells from blood buffy coats. The receptors originated from a human donor in good health. The CDR3 runs from the conserved cysteine through the conserved F or W. A D gene is named only where the DNA matches it firmly. Clone size is given for some rows only: seen once, a few or many times, or a class if the clone is expanded.

>TRBD1|TRBV7-2|TRBJ1-5|.
CASSLGTGGVQPQHF
TGTGCCAGCAGCTTAGGGACAGGGGGCGTTCAGCCCCAGCATTTT
>.|TRBV11-2|TRBJ2-7|.
CASSFAEYSYEQYF
TGTGCCAGCAGCTTTGCGGAATATTCTTACGAGCAGTACTTC
>TRBD1|TRBV6-6|TRBJ2-3|.
CASMEDRRTTDTQYF
TGTGCCAGCATGGAGGACAGGAGAACGACAGATACGCAGTATTTT
>TRBD1|TRBV30|TRBJ1-2|few
CAWRKRDSLDYGYTF
TGTGCCTGGAGAAAGCGGGACAGCCTCGACTATGGCTACACCTTC
>TRBD2|TRBV15|TRBJ2-1|.
CATSSPGLAGGPIENEQFF
TGTGCCACCAGCAGCCCCGGCCTAGCGGGAGGGCCAATAGAAAATGAGCAGTTCTTC
>.|TRBV19|TRBJ1-2|few
CASSIGLPYGYTF
TGTGCCAGTAGTATCGGCCTCCCCTATGGCTACACCTTC
>.|TRBV6-5|TRBJ2-7|.
CASSQDYLREQYF
TGTGCCAGCTCCCAGGACTACCTTCGCGAGCAGTACTTC
>TRBD2|TRBV28|TRBJ2-4|.
CASSHQREPKNIQYF
TGTGCCAGCAGCCACCAGCGGGAGCCCAAAAACATTCAGTACTTC
>.|TRBV15|TRBJ1-4|.
CATSRDTKPVRGDNEKLFF
TGTGCCACCAGCAGAGACACAAAACCCGTCCGGGGGGACAATGAAAAACTGTTTTTT
>.|TRBV29-1|TRBJ1-1|.
CSAYRATEAFF
TGCAGCGCCTACAGGGCCACTGAAGCTTTCTTT
>TRBD1|TRBV28|TRBJ1-2|.
CASRRTGNYGYTF
TGTGCCAGCAGGCGGACAGGGAACTATGGCTACACCTTC
>TRBD2|TRBV7-9|TRBJ2-7|.
CASSSISGRSYEQYF
TGTGCCAGCAGTTCCATTAGCGGGAGAAGCTACGAGCAGTACTTC
>.|TRBV6-1|TRBJ1-2|.
CASLMIAGYTF
TGTGCCAGCTTGATGATAGCTGGCTACACCTTC
>.|TRBV11-2|TRBJ1-1|.
CASSSRGGRRTEAFF
TGTGCCAGCAGCTCCCGCGGGGGGCGTAGAACTGAAGCTTTCTTT
>TRBD1|TRBV2|TRBJ2-2|.
CASSEQGAPGAGELFF
TGTGCCAGCAGTGAACAGGGGGCGCCAGGGGCCGGGGAGCTGTTTTTT
>.|TRBV5-1|TRBJ2-3|.
CASSFQGLSTDTQYF
TGCGCCAGCAGCTTTCAGGGGCTAAGCACAGATACGCAGTATTTT
>.|TRBV19|TRBJ1-1|.
CASSPGPGWQNTEAFF
TGTGCCAGTAGCCCGGGCCCGGGCTGGCAGAACACTGAAGCTTTCTTT
>.|TRBV29-1|TRBJ2-1|.
CSVESGLQGDEQFF
TGCAGCGTTGAGTCAGGACTCCAGGGCGATGAGCAGTTCTTC
>.|TRBV28|TRBJ2-3|once
CASSFPPQTIQRSTDTQYF
TGTGCCAGCAGTTTCCCCCCCCAGACGATACAGCGGAGCACAGATACGCAGTATTTT
>TRBD1|TRBV19|TRBJ2-1|.
CASSSGGGGSYNEQFF
TGTGCCAGTAGCTCAGGGGGCGGTGGTTCCTACAATGAGCAGTTCTTC
>.|TRBV5-1|TRBJ2-5|.
CASSPGPQETQYF
TGCGCCAGCAGCCCCGGGCCTCAAGAGACCCAGTACTTC
>.|TRBV11-2|TRBJ2-7|.
CASSLDLLAYEQYF
TGTGCCAGCAGCTTAGATCTGCTAGCTTACGAGCAGTACTTC
>.|TRBV27|TRBJ2-1|.
CASSTDAWTYNEQFF
TGTGCCAGCAGTACGGACGCATGGACCTACAATGAGCAGTTCTTC
>.|TRBV4-2|TRBJ1-1|.
CASSQDGRGNTEAFF
TGTGCCAGCAGCCAAGACGGTAGGGGGAACACTGAAGCTTTCTTT
>TRBD1|TRBV5-1|TRBJ2-7|once
CASSWTGDLGEQYF
TGCGCCAGCAGCTGGACAGGGGACCTGGGTGAGCAGTACTTC
>.|TRBV30|TRBJ2-3|.
CAWSRGNTDTQYF
TGTGCCTGGAGCCGGGGGAACACAGATACGCAGTATTTT
>TRBD1|TRBV28|TRBJ1-5|.
CASSSPQGGNQPQHF
TGTGCCAGCAGCTCCCCTCAGGGGGGCAATCAGCCCCAGCATTTT
>TRBD1|TRBV6-6|TRBJ1-1|few
CASRRTGGASAEAFF
TGTGCCAGCAGAAGGACAGGGGGCGCATCGGCTGAAGCTTTCTTT
>.|TRBV7-9|TRBJ2-1|few
CASSLNNEQFF
TGTGCCAGCAGCTTAAACAATGAGCAGTTCTTC